The subject of this entry is one T cell receptor beta chain. Its antigen is as yet unknown. Produced via immunoSEQ multiplex PCR; TCRdb's table is partial and in-frame only. The repertoire has roughly 110,000 clones, about 90% of them found once; the top ten carry 7% to 9%. Per the germline V gene, CDR1 is MNHEY and CDR2 is SVGAGI. The ends were cut back, 5 bases at V and 5 bases at J, with 12 bases in the middle. The CDR3 is 13 amino acids. Whether given at about 4 or about 12 weeks, second doses were pooled. These data belong to a study of T cell responses to AZD1222 COVID-19 vaccine. Notes on the study in general: Females made up more of the donors, who were largely white British, and clonal diversity may have come out too low. At study baseline, merely roughly 6 AZD1222 recipients were seropositive.

The specimen was peripheral blood, collected 28 days after the second AZD1222 dose. The clonotype originates from an adult who received the AZD1222 COVID-19 vaccine. This chain connects TRBV6-5 to TRBJ2-5, with D possibly being TRBD1 or TRBD2 (6 bases each). CDR3: CASSPGGVETQYF. In DNA, the CDR3 is TGTGCCAGCAGTCCCGGGGGCGTGGAGACCCAGTACTTC.